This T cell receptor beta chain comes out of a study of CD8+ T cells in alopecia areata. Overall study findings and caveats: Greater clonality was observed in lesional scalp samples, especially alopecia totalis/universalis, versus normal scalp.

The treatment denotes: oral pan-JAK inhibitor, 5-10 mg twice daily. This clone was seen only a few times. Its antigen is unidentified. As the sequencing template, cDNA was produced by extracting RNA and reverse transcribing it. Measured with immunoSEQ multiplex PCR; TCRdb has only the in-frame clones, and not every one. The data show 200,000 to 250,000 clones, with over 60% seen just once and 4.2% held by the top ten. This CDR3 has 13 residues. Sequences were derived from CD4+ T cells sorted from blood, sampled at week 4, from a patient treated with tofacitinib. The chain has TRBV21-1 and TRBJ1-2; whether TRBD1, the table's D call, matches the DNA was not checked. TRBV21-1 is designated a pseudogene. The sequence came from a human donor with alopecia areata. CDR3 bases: TGTGCCAGCAGCAACGGGACAGGGGAAGGCTACACCTTC. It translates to CASSNGTGEGYTF.